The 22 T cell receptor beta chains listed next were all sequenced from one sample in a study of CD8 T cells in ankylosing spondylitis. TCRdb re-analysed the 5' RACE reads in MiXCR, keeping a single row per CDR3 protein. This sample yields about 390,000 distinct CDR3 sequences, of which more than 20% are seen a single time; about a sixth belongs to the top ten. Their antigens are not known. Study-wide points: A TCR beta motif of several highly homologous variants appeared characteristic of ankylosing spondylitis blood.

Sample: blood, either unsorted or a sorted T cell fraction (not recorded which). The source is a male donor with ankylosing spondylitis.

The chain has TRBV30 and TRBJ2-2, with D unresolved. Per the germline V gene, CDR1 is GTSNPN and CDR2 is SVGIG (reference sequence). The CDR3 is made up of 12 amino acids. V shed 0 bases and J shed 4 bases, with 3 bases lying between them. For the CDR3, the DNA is TGTGCCTGGAGTGTGACCACCGGGGAGCTGTTTTTT. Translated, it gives CAWSVTTGELFF.

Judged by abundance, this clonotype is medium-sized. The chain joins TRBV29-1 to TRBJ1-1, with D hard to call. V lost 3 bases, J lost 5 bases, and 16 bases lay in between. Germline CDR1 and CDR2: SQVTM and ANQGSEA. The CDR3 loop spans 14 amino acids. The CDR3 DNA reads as TGCAGCGTTGATCTCGGAGGGCTGGGGACTGAAGCTTTCTTT. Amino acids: CSVDLGGLGTEAFF.

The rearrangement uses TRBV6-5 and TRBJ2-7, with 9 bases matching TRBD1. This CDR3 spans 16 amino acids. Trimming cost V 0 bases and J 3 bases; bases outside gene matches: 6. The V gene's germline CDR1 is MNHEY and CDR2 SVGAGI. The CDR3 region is CASSYSWDRVVYEQYF. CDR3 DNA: TGTGCCAGCAGTTACTCGTGGGACAGGGTCGTCTACGAGCAGTACTTC.

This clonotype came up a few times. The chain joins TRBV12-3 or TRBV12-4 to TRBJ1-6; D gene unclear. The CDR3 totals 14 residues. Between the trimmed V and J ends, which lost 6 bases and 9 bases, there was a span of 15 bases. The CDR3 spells CASSFDIVGSPLHF. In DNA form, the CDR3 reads TGTGCCAGCAGCTTCGACATAGTTGGTTCACCCCTCCACTTT.

The CDR3 protein is CASSQGLQGSYEQYF. The CDR3 coding sequence is TGTGCCAGCAGCCAAGGTTTACAGGGATCCTACGAGCAGTACTTC. This rearrangement joins TRBV3-1 to TRBJ2-7; D is possibly TRBD1 (6 bases). Trimming left V 1 base short and J 1 base short, with 11 bases between. The CDR3 totals 15 residues. The germline V gene encodes CDR1 LGHDT and CDR2 YNNKEL (reference sequence).

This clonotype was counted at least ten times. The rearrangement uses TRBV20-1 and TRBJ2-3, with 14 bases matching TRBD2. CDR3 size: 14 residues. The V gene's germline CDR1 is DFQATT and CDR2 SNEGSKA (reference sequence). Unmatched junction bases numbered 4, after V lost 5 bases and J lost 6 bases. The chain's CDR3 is CSAPTSGRADTQYF. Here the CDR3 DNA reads TGCAGTGCTCCGACTAGCGGGAGGGCCGATACGCAGTATTTT.

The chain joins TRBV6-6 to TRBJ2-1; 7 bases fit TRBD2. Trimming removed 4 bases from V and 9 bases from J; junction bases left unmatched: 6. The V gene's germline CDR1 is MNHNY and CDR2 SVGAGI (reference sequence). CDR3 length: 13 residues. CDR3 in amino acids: CASSWVGRSEQFF. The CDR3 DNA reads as TGTGCCAGCAGTTGGGTCGGGAGGAGTGAGCAGTTCTTC.

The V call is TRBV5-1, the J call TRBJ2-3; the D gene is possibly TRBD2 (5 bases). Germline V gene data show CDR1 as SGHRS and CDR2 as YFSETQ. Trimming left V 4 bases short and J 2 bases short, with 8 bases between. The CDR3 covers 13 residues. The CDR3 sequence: CASSAGFTDTQYF. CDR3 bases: TGCGCCAGCAGCGCGGGTTTCACAGATACGCAGTATTTT. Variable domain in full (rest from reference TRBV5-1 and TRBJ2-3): KAGVTQTPRYLIKTRGQQVTLSCSPISGHRSVSWYQQTPGQGLQFLFEYFSETQRNKGNFPGRFSGRQFSNSRSEMNVSTLELGDSALYLCASSAGFTDTQYFGPGTRLTVL.

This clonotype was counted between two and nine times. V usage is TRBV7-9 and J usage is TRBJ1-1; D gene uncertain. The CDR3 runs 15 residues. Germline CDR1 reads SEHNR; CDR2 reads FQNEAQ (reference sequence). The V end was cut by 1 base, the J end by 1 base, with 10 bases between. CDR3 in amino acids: CASSLVVLGNTEAFF. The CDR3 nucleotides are TGTGCCAGCAGCTTAGTGGTCCTGGGGAACACTGAAGCTTTCTTT.

In nucleotides, the CDR3 is TGTGCCAGCAGCTTCGTTTGGGGTGGCGGAAACACCATATATTTT. Encoded protein: CASSFVWGGGNTIYF. The J gene is TRBJ1-3, the V gene TRBV7-9; D ambiguous. The V end was cut by 3 bases, the J end by 4 bases, with 13 bases between. The CDR3 runs to 15 residues. CDR1 and CDR2 from the germline V gene are SEHNR and FQNEAQ (reference sequence).

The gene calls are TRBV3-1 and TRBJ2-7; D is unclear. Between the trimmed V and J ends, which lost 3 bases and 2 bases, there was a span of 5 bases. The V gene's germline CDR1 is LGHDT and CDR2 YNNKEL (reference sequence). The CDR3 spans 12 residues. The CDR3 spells CASSHQTYEQYF. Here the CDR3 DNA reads TGTGCCAGCAGCCATCAAACCTACGAGCAGTACTTC.

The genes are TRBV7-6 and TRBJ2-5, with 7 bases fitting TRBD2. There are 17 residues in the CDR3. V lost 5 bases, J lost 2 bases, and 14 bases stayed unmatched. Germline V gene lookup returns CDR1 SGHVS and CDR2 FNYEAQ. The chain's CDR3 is CASSLPADGGIQETQYF. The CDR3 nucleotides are TGTGCCAGCAGCCTCCCGGCGGACGGGGGGATTCAAGAGACCCAGTACTTC.

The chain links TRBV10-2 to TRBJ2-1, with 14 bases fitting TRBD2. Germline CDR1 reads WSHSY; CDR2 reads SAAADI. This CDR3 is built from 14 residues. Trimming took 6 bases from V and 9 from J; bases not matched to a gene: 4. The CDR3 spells CASRGLAGDAEQFF. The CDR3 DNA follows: TGCGCCAGCAGGGGACTAGCGGGAGACGCTGAGCAGTTCTTC.

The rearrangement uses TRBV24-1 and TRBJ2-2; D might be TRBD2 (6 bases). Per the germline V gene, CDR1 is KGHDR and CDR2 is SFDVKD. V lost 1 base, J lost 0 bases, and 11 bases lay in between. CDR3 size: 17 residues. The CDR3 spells CATSDFGGGSNTGELFF. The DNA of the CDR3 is TGTGCCACCAGTGATTTCGGGGGAGGCTCGAACACCGGGGAGCTGTTTTTT.

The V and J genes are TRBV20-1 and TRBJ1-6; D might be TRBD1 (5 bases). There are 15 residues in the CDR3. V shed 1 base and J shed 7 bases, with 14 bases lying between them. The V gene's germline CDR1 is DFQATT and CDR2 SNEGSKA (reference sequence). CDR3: CSARVGVGANSPLHF. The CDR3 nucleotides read TGCAGTGCTAGAGTCGGAGTCGGGGCCAATTCACCCCTCCACTTT.

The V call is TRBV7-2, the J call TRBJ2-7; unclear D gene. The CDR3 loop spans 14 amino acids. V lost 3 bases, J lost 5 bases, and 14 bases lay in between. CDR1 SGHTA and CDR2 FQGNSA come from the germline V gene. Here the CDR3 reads CASSFRAPLDEQYF. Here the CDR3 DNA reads TGTGCCAGCAGCTTTAGGGCACCTTTAGACGAGCAGTACTTC. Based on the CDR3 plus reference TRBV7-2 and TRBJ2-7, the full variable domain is GAGVSQSPSNKVTEKGKDVELRCDPISGHTALYWYRQSLGQGLEFLIYFQGNSAPDKSGLPSDRFSAERTGGSVSTLTIQRTQQEDSAVYLCASSFRAPLDEQYFGPGTRLTVT.

The CDR3: CASSLISDRRSNEKLFF. Here the CDR3 DNA reads TGTGCCAGCAGTTTAATCTCGGACCGCCGTTCAAATGAAAAACTGTTTTTT. The J gene is TRBJ1-4, the V gene TRBV27; D not resolved. The V gene lost 2 bases and the J gene lost 5 bases, with 18 bases spanning the gap. The CDR3 totals 17 residues. The germline gives CDR1 MNHEY, CDR2 SMNVEV (reference sequence).

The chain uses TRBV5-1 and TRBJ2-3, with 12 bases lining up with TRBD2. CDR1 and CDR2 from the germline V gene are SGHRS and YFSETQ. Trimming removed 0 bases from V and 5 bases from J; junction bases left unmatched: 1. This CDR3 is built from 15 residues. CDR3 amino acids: CASSLVTSGGDTQYF. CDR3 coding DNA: TGCGCCAGCAGCTTGGTGACTAGCGGGGGAGATACGCAGTATTTT.

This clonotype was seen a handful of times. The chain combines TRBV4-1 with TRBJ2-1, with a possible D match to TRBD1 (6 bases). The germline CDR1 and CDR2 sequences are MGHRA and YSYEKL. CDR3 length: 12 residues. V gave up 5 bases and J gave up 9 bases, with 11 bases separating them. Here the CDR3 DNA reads TGCGCCAGCAGCGAAACAGGGCTTGAGCAGTTCTTC. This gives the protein CASSETGLEQFF.

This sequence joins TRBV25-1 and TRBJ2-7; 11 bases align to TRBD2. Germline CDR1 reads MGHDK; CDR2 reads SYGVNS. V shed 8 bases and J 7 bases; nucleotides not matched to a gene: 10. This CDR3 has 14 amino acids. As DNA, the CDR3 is TGTGCCAGCGCGCGACTAGCGGGAATGGGAGAGCAGTACTTC. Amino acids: CASARLAGMGEQYF.

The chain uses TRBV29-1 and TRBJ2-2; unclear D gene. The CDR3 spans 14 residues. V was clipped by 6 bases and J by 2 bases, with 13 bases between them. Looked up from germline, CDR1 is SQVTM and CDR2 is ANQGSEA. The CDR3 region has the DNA TGCAGCGTAAAGTCGTGGGGAAACACCGGGGAGCTGTTTTTT. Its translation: CSVKSWGNTGELFF.

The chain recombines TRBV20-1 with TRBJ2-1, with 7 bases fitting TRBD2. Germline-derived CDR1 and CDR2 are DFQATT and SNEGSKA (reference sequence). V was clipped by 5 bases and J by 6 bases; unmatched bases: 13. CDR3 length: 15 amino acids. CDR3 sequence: CSAGGSRSIGNEQFF. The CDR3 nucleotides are TGCAGTGCTGGCGGGAGCAGGTCAATCGGCAATGAGCAGTTCTTC.